The T cell receptor beta chain described here comes from a study of tumor-infiltrating lymphocytes in primary liver carcinoma. At the level of the study: Participating patients were men and women between 30 and 69 years old.

For each extraction, RNA and DNA were obtained together from around 20-30 mg of unsorted bulk tissue. Surgery removed the patients' primary liver carcinoma. V lost 5 bases, J lost 5 bases, and 22 bases lay in between. Germline V gene data show CDR1 as GTSNPN and CDR2 as SVGIG (reference sequence). The CDR3 sequence is 15 residues long. A few counts support this clonotype. Starting material of around 460 ng total RNA yielded TCR beta cDNA via a constant-region primer. Three rounds of nested multiplex PCR with slightly modified ARM-PCR produced TCR beta libraries. TRBV1-TRBV30 forward primers paired with a C-beta reverse primer were used in the first two PCR rounds, which ran approximately 10 cycles each. TCRdb redid the calling of the multiplex PCR reads with MiXCR, one entry per CDR3 protein. The data contain about 120,000 distinct CDR3 sequences, less than 75% of them singletons.

Sequencing was performed on tumor-adjacent normal liver tissue. This TCR was sampled from a woman aged 60-75 years with primary liver carcinoma and hepatitis B virus infection. This sequence joins TRBV30 and TRBJ2-7; D is uncertain. CDR3 residues: CAWEPPPALQNEQYF. In nucleotides, the CDR3 is TGTGCCTGGGAACCCCCGCCAGCACTTCAAAACGAGCAGTACTTC.